Presented here are 11 T cell receptor beta chains from one specimen sequenced in a study of persistence of HIV-infected CD4 T cells. The libraries were made with immunoSEQ version 4 in survey mode. Only in-frame clones appear in the TCRdb table, and some are missing; sequencing was by immunoSEQ multiplex PCR. The sample has some 13,000 clones; 65% to 75% are singletons. Cells were stimulated with CMV-infected fibroblast lysates at approximately 10 ug/mL. CD4+ T cells upregulating both CD40 ligand and CD69 were sorted as responding cells. Their target antigens are unknown. The input for sequencing was CD4+ T cells sorted from PBMCs after roughly 19-hour stimulation, taken from a patient who received antiretroviral therapy. The source is an adult man with HIV who was CMV-seropositive.

The chain recombines TRBV2 with TRBJ1-2; TRBD1 is a possible D gene (6 bases). Trimming removed 1 base from V and 6 bases from J, with 9 bases in between. Germline V gene sequence: CDR1 SNHLY, CDR2 FYNNEI. The CDR3 length is 13 residues. The CDR3 spells CASSEGGQDGYTF. The CDR3 DNA is TGTGCCAGCAGTGAAGGGGGGCAGGATGGCTACACCTTC. The whole variable domain, remainder taken from reference TRBV2 and TRBJ1-2, is EPEVTQTPSHQVTQMGQEVILRCVPISNHLYFYWYRQILGQKVEFLVSFYNNEISEKSEIFDDQFSVERPDGSNFTLKIRSTKLEDSAMYFCASSEGGQDGYTFGSGTRLTVV.

This chain uses TRBV19 with TRBJ1-5, with 8 bases identical to TRBD1. Germline CDR1 and CDR2: LNHDA and SQIVND (reference sequence). After removal of 5 bases from V and 6 bases from J, the junction contained 9 bases not matched to a gene. The length of the CDR3 is 15 residues. CDR3 in amino acids: CASSPGTGRGQPQHF. As DNA, the CDR3 is TGTGCCAGTAGTCCTGGGACAGGACGGGGTCAGCCCCAGCATTTT.

CDR3 in amino acids: CASSQGAGPRGWGDTQYF. The DNA for the CDR3 is TGCGCCAGCAGCCAAGGGGCTGGGCCGCGGGGGTGGGGAGATACGCAGTATTTT. The chain couples TRBV4-1 to TRBJ2-3, with 7 bases lining up with TRBD2. CDR3 length: 18 residues. CDR1 MGHRA and CDR2 YSYEKL come from the germline V gene. V trimming: 1 base; J trimming: 5 bases; junction bases outside the gene matches: 15.

J is TRBJ1-5 and V is TRBV5-1; D gene ambiguous. The V and J ends lost 0 bases and 5 bases respectively, with 9 bases between them. The CDR3 runs to 14 residues. From germline, CDR1 is SGHRS and CDR2 YFSETQ. The chain's CDR3 is CASSLEAPHQPQHF. The DNA of the CDR3 is TGCGCCAGCAGCTTGGAGGCTCCCCATCAGCCCCAGCATTTT.

V and J are TRBV29-1 and TRBJ2-7; D is undetermined. Germline V gene sequence: CDR1 SQVTM, CDR2 ANQGSEA. The V gene lost 1 base and the J gene lost 0 bases, with 16 bases spanning the gap. The CDR3 loop spans 16 amino acids. This CDR3 reads CSVEAASSFSSYEQYF. CDR3 DNA sequence: TGCAGCGTTGAAGCAGCCTCTTCCTTCAGCTCCTACGAGCAGTACTTC.

CDR3 DNA sequence: TGTGCCAGCAAACCGCAGGGGGGGAACACTGAAGCTTTCTTT. Translation gives CASKPQGGNTEAFF. The gene calls are TRBV7-3 and TRBJ1-1; 7 nucleotides align to TRBD1. The CDR3 contains 14 residues. Unmatched junction bases numbered 6, after V lost 7 bases and J lost 1 base. Germline values: CDR1 SGHTA, CDR2 FQGTGA.

CDR3 region: CASSFTQGAEAFF. CDR3 DNA: TGTGCCAGCAGCTTCACACAGGGGGCAGAAGCTTTCTTT. The chain couples TRBV7-2 to TRBJ1-1; 9 nucleotides line up with TRBD1. V lost 3 bases to trimming and J lost 8 bases; unmatched junction nucleotides: 4. The CDR3 runs to 13 residues. Germline V gene lookup returns CDR1 SGHTA and CDR2 FQGNSA. The variable domain in full, with the rest retrieved from reference TRBV7-2 and TRBJ1-1, is GAGVSQSPSNKVTEKGKDVELRCDPISGHTALYWYRQSLGQGLEFLIYFQGNSAPDKSGLPSDRFSAERTGGSVSTLTIQRTQQEDSAVYLCASSFTQGAEAFFGQGTRLTVV.

On this clone itself: Other DNA sequences within the sample encode an identical CDR3. The DNA of the CDR3 is TGCGCCAGCAGCTTGGGAGAAGAGACCCAGTACTTC. It codes for CASSLGEETQYF. The chain couples TRBV5-1 to TRBJ2-5; D gene uncertain. Trimming stripped 0 bases from V and 3 bases from J, with 3 bases between. Germline V CDR1 and CDR2: SGHRS, YFSETQ. The CDR3 consists of 12 residues.

The rearrangement links TRBV5-3 to TRBJ2-7, with 10 nucleotides matching TRBD1. TRBV5-3 has ORF status, its function being uncertain. CDR3 length: 15 residues. The junction had 5 bases not matched to a gene; V was cut back by 0 bases and J by 5 bases. The CDR3 DNA is TGTGCCAGAAGCTTGGATGACAGGGGGCCCGACGAGCAGTACTTC. The encoded protein is CARSLDDRGPDEQYF.

The V gene is TRBV15, the J gene TRBJ2-3; D may correspond to TRBD1 or TRBD2 (5 bases each). Trimming removed 1 base at V and 4 bases at J, with 12 bases between. The CDR3 runs 15 residues. CDR1 is LNHNV, CDR2 YYDKDF, per germline (reference sequence). CDR3 sequence: CATSRVWGSADTQYF. The CDR3 DNA reads as TGTGCCACCAGCAGAGTATGGGGGTCCGCAGATACGCAGTATTTT.

Details on this clone: This same CDR3 is encoded by further DNA sequences in the sample. The rearrangement links TRBV18 to TRBJ2-7; D ambiguous. V lost 6 bases and J lost 0, with 12 bases in between. This CDR3 contains 14 residues. Germline CDR1 reads KGHSH; CDR2 reads LQKENI. The CDR3 DNA is TGTGCCAGCTCTCGCCGGACGGACTCCTACGAGCAGTACTTC. Translated: CASSRRTDSYEQYF.